This T cell receptor beta chain was sequenced in a study of T-cell reconstitution after alpha-beta-depleted transplantation in children. V lost 6 bases, J lost 6 bases, and 8 bases stayed unmatched. This CDR3 has 15 amino acids. Germline V CDR1 and CDR2: MNHEY, SMNVEV (reference sequence). It was with unique molecular identifiers that the TCRbeta library was prepared. TCRdb processed the PCR reads anew with MiXCR; each CDR3 protein has one entry. Of 350,000 to 500,000 distinct CDR3 sequences detected, roughly 43% appear once; the ten largest clones hold 27%. The gene calls are TRBV27 and TRBJ2-1, with TRBD2 matching 10 bases. The receptor's source is a girl aged 2 to 9 with aplastic anemia, due to receive a stem cell transplant. The input for sequencing was PBMCs, taken before TCRalphabeta/CD19-depleted stem cell transplant. This CDR3 reads CASSEREGNVNEQFF. CDR3 in DNA: TGTGCCAGCAGCGAGCGGGAGGGCAATGTCAATGAGCAGTTCTTC.